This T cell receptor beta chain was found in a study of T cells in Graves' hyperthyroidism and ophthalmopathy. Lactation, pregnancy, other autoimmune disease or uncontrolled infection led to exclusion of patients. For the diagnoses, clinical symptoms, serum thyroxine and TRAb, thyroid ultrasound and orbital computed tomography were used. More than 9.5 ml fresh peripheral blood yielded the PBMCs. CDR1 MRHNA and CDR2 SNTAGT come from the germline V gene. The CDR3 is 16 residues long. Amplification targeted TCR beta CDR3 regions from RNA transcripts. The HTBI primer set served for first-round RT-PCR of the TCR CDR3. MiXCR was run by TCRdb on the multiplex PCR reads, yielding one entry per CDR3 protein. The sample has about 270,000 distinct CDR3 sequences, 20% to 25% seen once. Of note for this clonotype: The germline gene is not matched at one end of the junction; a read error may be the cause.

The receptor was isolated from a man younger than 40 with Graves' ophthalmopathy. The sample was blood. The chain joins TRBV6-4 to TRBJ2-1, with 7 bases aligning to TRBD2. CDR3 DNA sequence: TGTGCCAGCAGTTACTCTCTAGCGGCCGCCTACAATGAGCAGTTCTTC. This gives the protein CASSYSLAAAYNEQFF.